These T cell receptor beta chains were read from a single sample in a study of cytomegalovirus exposure and HLA in healthy donors. Sequencing used immunoSEQ multiplex PCR; TCRdb keeps in-frame clones, though not all of them. Of 200,000 or so clones listed, more than 60% are singletons. The material sequenced was PBMCs. The origin of the receptors is a man aged 40-49 years in good health and CMV-seronegative. Each CDR3 is given with its conserved first and last residue. The D gene is left open where the match is weak. A clone size is listed for some rows: how often the clone was seen (once, few, many), or a class if it is expanded.

d_gene	abundance	len	j_gene	v_gene	CDR3nt	CDR3aa
-	-	16	TRBJ1-6	TRBV6-5	TGTGCCAGCAGTTACGGCGGGAGCTCCTATAATTCACCCCTCCACTTT	CASSYGGSSYNSPLHF
TRBD1	few	15	TRBJ2-5	TRBV7-9	TGTGCCAGCAGCTACGAAAGTACAGGGGGCGCAACCCAGTACTTC	CASSYESTGGATQYF
TRBD1	-	16	TRBJ1-1	TRBV9	TGTGCCAGCAGCGGTGGGACAGGGGATCTTAACACTGAAGCTTTCTTT	CASSGGTGDLNTEAFF
-	-	14	TRBJ2-5	TRBV28	TGTGCCAGCAGTTCTGGGCAGCTCCAAGAGACCCAGTACTTC	CASSSGQLQETQYF
-	-	14	TRBJ2-2	TRBV19	TGTGCCAGTAGTATAGAGGACTGGAGCGGGGAGCTGTTTTTT	CASSIEDWSGELFF
TRBD1	-	13	TRBJ2-5	TRBV7-2	TGTGCCAGCAGCCGCGGACAGGGTGAGACCCAGTACTTC	CASSRGQGETQYF
TRBD1	-	15	TRBJ1-5	TRBV7-9	TGTGCCAGCAGCTCCGGGACAGGGAGCAATCAGCCCCAGCATTTT	CASSSGTGSNQPQHF
-	once	14	TRBJ1-5	TRBV2	TGTGCCAGCAGTGATGCGGGGGCTACTCAGCCCCAGCATTTT	CASSDAGATQPQHF
TRBD2	-	15	TRBJ2-3	TRBV18	TGTGCCAGCTCACAACGGACTAGCGCGATAGATACGCAGTATTTT	CASSQRTSAIDTQYF
TRBD2	-	16	TRBJ2-7	TRBV9	TGTGCCAGCAGCTTAGAGGCGGGAGTTTCGTCCTACGAGCAGTACTTC	CASSLEAGVSSYEQYF
-	-	13	TRBJ2-1	TRBV25-1	TGTGCCAGCAGTGCAACAGGGTACAATGAGCAGTTCTTC	CASSATGYNEQFF
-	-	15	TRBJ1-1	TRBV5-4	TGTGCCAGCAGCCCTGAGATCCTCCGGAGGACTGAAGCTTTCTTT	CASSPEILRRTEAFF
-	-	14	TRBJ1-2	TRBV7-9	TGTGCCAGCAGCTTCCGGGACTGGCCCTATGGCTACACCTTC	CASSFRDWPYGYTF
-	-	17	TRBJ1-3	TRBV19	TGTGCCAGTAGTATAGACCCGCCCGGACGGACTCGGGGGGCCATATATTTT	CASSIDPPGRTRGAIYF
-	-	15	TRBJ2-2	TRBV4-1	TGCGCCAGCAGCCAAGAGGCTGCCCAAATTCGGGAGCTGTTTTTT	CASSQEAAQIRELFF
-	-	15	TRBJ1-6	TRBV7-2	TGTGCCAGCAGCTTAGACAGGTCCCTGAATTCACCCCTCCACTTT	CASSLDRSLNSPLHF
-	-	17	TRBJ2-3	TRBV28	TGTGCCAGCAGTTTGGGTTTATCGAAGCGGGGCACAGATACGCAGTATTTT	CASSLGLSKRGTDTQYF
-	-	12	TRBJ1-2	TRBV29-1	TGCAGCGTGGTAGACAGCATCTATGGCTACACCTTC	CSVVDSIYGYTF
-	-	14	TRBJ2-2	TRBV5-1	TGCGCCAGCAGCCAGGACAGCAACACCGGGGAGCTGTTTTTT	CASSQDSNTGELFF
-	-	17	TRBJ2-1	TRBV7-9	TGTGCCAGCAGCCACGGGGGAGGCAGGAAAGGACACAATGAGCAGTTCTTC	CASSHGGGRKGHNEQFF
TRBD2	few	16	TRBJ2-7	TRBV18	TGTGCCAGCTCATCACTGGGACTAGCGGGAGAAGACGAGCAGTACTTC	CASSSLGLAGEDEQYF
TRBD2	-	15	TRBJ2-5	TRBV6-6	TGTGCCAGCAGCCTAGCGGGGGGCTCCCAAGAGACCCAGTACTTC	CASSLAGGSQETQYF
-	-	17	TRBJ2-1	TRBV2	TGTGCCAGCAGTGAAGTAGGAGGGCCGCGCAACCTCAATGAGCAGTTCTTC	CASSEVGGPRNLNEQFF
TRBD2	-	15	TRBJ2-7	TRBV4-2	TGTGCCAGCAGCCAAGCGGGAGGGGAGTTGTACGAGCAGTACTTC	CASSQAGGELYEQYF
-	-	14	TRBJ1-4	TRBV18	TGTGCCAGCTCACCAGGGCCAACTAATGAAAAACTGTTTTTT	CASSPGPTNEKLFF
TRBD2	-	15	TRBJ2-1	TRBV9	TGTGCCAGCAGCCCCCTACTAGCGGGAATCAACGAGCAGTTCTTC	CASSPLLAGINEQFF
-	-	14	TRBJ2-3	TRBV5-1	TGCGCCAGCAGCTTGGCCCCGGGATCGGATACGCAGTATTTT	CASSLAPGSDTQYF
-	-	12	TRBJ1-4	TRBV6-5	TGTGCCAGCAGTTACTCGGGGGGGAAACTGTTTTTT	CASSYSGGKLFF
TRBD2	-	16	TRBJ2-7	TRBV28	TGTGCCAGCAGTTCCTACTCTAGCGGGAGCAACCCCGAGCAGTACTTC	CASSSYSSGSNPEQYF
-	-	14	TRBJ2-7	TRBV7-2	TGTGCCAGCACCTCAAGTTCCGGTTCCTACGAGCAGTACTTC	CASTSSSGSYEQYF